This entry is about one T cell receptor beta chain. This clonotype was observed many times. Its antigen is unknown. Per-base qualities were not stored, and no clone one base away is much larger. This specimen belongs to a study of human T cells and chemical hapten exposure (dated by TCRdb to the early 2020s). At the level of the whole study: For sensitization, 2% DPC in acetone was applied to a 2 cm by 2 cm area of upper inner arm skin. Throughout the approximately 24-week study period, patients were also given weekly therapeutic DPC doses on the scalp. Patch testing on the upper back used Finn chambers containing 0.01% DPC, with scoring done after 6 days according to International Contact Dermatitis Research Group standards. The patient cohort, mostly female, included alopecia areata with under or over 50% scalp involvement, alopecia totalis and alopecia universalis. Libraries were combined into a pool for sequencing, and differences in TCR yield between samples came mainly from small differences in library volumes within the pool. Peripheral blood TCR repertoire changes were tracked in vivo in alopecia patients during primary and secondary sensitization to the hapten diphenylcyclopropenone (DPC). Blood samples were taken from patients before sensitization (week 0) and then at 2, 6 and about 24 weeks after DPC sensitization. Under 30 alopecia patients gave blood for TCR sequencing at one to four time points (pre-sensitization, 2, 6 and 24 weeks). On the study overall, not on this receptor specifically: A positive correlation was found between the number of PT1 expanded TCRs and patch test score, with significance reached at thresholds 8, 16 and 32 but not 4. Compared with pre-sensitization or healthy control sets, expanded TCRs formed significantly more large CDR3 similarity clusters, which is consistent with antigen-driven responses. Because every patient had alopecia, a presumed autoimmune disease, the patients' immune response might differ from that of healthy individuals. Repeated subsampling changed both the strength of the expansion versus patch-test correlation and the threshold at which the correlation became significant. DPC sensitization did not change how many TCRs were above 1 in 1000 frequency, and no evidence was found of alterations in global repertoire structure.

The sample's time point label is to be understood as: patch test 1, 2 weeks after DPC sensitization. The treatment or condition label, read with the paper, signifies: therapeutic diphenylcyclopropenone sensitization with weekly scalp DPC. At every patch-test visit, the blood draw took place before the patch test was put on. To be eligible, patients had to be aged 18 to 70, diagnosed with alopecia and judged suitable for DPC therapy, while pregnant patients were excluded. Unfractionated whole blood was collected in Tempus Blood RNA tubes, and total RNA was extracted from that blood. Library preparation used RACE. The sequencer was a NextSeq 500. Library preparation attached unique molecular identifiers to individual cDNA molecules for quantitative, reproducible TCR counting. For every blood RNA sample, sequencing covered both the TCR alpha and TCR beta chains. Processing in the source paper ran as follows. Samples had a median of roughly 87,000 TCRs, with a range from 23,224 to 690,600. V, J and CDR3 annotation of the TCR reads was carried out using the Decombinator software suite. For the PS versus PT1 abundance plots, all samples were subsampled to the same number of TCRs (28,000). Expanded TCRs were defined as absent before sensitization and observed at least eight times at the 2-week time point. Through fastp at Q25 and MiXCR, TCRdb rebuilt clones from the public reads, retaining in-frame beta chains. Duplicate CDR3 protein sequences are folded into a single record with the most common DNA and genes. The V and J calls and clone size are TCRdb's, not the authors'. Within this sample are tens of thousands of distinct CDR3 sequences, with 9.8% of them counted one time only. The ten largest make up 3% to 4% of the sample.

From the germline V gene, CDR1 is SGHNT and CDR2 is YENEEA. Trimming costs V 5 bases and J 9 bases, and their ends lie 8 bases apart. From its cysteine to its phenylalanine, the CDR3 spans 11 amino acids. Left in the record is the CDR3 DNA by itself, 33 bases read in frame from the first base. This receptor chain uses TRBV11-3 and TRBJ2-1, with TRBD2 as a weak D call on 6 bases. The material was whole blood, obtained in connection with sensitization to the hapten diphenylcyclopropenone (DPC). The receptor was isolated from a middle-aged woman with alopecia areata. Some clones in this sample may be carry-over from other donors' samples. The base sequence is TGTGCCAGCAGCCCCGGGAGTGAGCAGTTCTTC. It is translated as CASSPGSEQFF.